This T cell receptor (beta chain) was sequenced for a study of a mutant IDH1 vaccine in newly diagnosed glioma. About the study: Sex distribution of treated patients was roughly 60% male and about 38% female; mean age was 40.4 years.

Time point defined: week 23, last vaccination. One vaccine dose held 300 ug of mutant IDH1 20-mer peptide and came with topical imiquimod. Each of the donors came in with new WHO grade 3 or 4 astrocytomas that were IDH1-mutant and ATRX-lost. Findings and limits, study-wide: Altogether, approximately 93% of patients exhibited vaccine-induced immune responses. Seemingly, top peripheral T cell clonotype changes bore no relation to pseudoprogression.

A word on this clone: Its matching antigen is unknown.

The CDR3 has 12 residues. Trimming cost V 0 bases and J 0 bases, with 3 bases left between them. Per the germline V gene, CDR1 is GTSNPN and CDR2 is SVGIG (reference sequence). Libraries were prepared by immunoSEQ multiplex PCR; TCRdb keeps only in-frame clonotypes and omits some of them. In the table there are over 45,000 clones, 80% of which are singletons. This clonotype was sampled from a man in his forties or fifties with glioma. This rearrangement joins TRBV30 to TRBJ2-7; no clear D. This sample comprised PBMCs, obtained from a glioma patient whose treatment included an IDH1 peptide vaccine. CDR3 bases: TGTGCCTGGAGTGTACTCTCCTACGAGCAGTACTTC. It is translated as CAWSVLSYEQYF.